This T cell receptor beta chain comes out of a study of T cell responses to AZD1222 COVID-19 vaccine. Method: immunoSEQ multiplex PCR; TCRdb's copy keeps in-frame clones and lacks some. Of some 110,000 clones detected, around 90% appear once; the ten largest clones hold roughly 5.1%. Germline CDR1 reads SGHVS; CDR2 reads FQNEAQ. Trimming removed 4 bases from V and 1 base from J, with 14 bases in between. The CDR3 loop spans 15 amino acids. The sample was peripheral blood, taken on day 0 of AZD1222 vaccination. This clonotype was sampled from an adult in good health. The chain is built from TRBV7-8 and TRBJ2-7, with a tentative D call TRBD2 (5 bases). The DNA of the CDR3 is TGTGCCAGCAGCTCCCCCCGAGGGTGGTCCTACGAGCAGTACTTC. It is translated as CASSSPRGWSYEQYF.